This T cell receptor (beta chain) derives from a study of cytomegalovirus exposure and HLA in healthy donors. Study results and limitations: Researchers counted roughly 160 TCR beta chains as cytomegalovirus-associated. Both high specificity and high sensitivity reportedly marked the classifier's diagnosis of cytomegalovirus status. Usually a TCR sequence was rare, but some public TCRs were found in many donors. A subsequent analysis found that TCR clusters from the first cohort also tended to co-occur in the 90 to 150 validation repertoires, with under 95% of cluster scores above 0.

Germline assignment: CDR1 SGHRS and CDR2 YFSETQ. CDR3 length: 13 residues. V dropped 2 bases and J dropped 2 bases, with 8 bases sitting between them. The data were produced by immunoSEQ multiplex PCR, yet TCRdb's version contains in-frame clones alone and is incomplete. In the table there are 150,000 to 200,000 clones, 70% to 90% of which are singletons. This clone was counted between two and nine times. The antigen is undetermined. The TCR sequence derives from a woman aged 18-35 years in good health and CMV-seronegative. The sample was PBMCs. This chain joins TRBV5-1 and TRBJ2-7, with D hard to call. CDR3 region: CASSFGRPYEQYF. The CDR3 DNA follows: TGCGCCAGCAGCTTCGGCAGGCCCTACGAGCAGTACTTC.